Sequencing of this TCR beta chain was carried out in a study of blood T cell repertoires in COVID-19. Study-wide background: Collection of acute and convalescent COVID-19 samples took place in the United States, Italy and Spain. Sources were T cells, B-cell-depleted T cells, or PBMCs; the material itself was cDNA or gDNA.

Seattle researchers signed up patients amid active infection and tracked them longitudinally. V lost 1 base and J lost 16, with 20 bases in between. This CDR3 is 13 amino acids long. Germline V gene lookup returns CDR1 GTSNPN and CDR2 SVGIG (reference sequence). Original processing methods: From reference gene primer amplification, estimates of nucleated cell counts were derived. The table came from immunoSEQ multiplex PCR; TCRdb's copy has only in-frame clones and leaves some out. V and J calls and clone size are given by that table; D and trimming were obtained from the DNA. The table shows some 240,000 clones, with roughly 80% occurring only once.

This receptor was taken from a woman of 80 years or more with COVID-19, enrolled during active disease. What was sequenced was peripheral blood. This chain connects TRBV30 to TRBJ2-1; TRBD2 is a possible D gene (5 bases). As DNA, the CDR3 is TGTGCCTGGAGTGAGGACTCCCCCCGCCGCTATTTCTTC. This sequence encodes CAWSEDSPRRYFF.